The 7 T cell receptor beta chains below all came from one sample that was sequenced in a study of blood T cell repertoires in COVID-19. The method was immunoSEQ multiplex PCR; TCRdb's version includes in-frame clones alone and lacks a portion of them. The table shows about 140,000 clones, with 84% occurring only once. The sequenced sample consisted of peripheral blood. Receptors were obtained from a human donor in a cohort sampled during active COVID-19.

The chain joins TRBV10-3 to TRBJ1-1; D is unresolved. The germline CDR1 and CDR2 sequences are ENHRY and SYGVKD. V dropped 6 bases and J dropped 4 bases, with 9 bases sitting between them. This CDR3 contains 12 residues. The CDR3 spells CAISATATEAFF. CDR3 DNA sequence: TGTGCCATCAGCGCAACAGCCACTGAAGCTTTCTTT.

The V gene is TRBV3-1 (or the pseudogene TRBV3-2), the J gene TRBJ1-5; D remains unclear. The CDR3 totals 15 residues. The ends were cut back, 3 bases at V and 6 bases at J, with 15 bases in the middle. Germline CDR1 and CDR2: LGHDT and YNNKEL (reference sequence). CDR3 DNA: TGTGCCAGCAGCCAGCTAGGGAGGAGAGGTCAGCCCCAGCATTTT. It encodes CASSQLGRRGQPQHF.

CDR3 region: CASSAQTGQNQPQHF. The CDR3 DNA reads as TGTGCCAGCAGCGCACAGACAGGACAAAATCAGCCCCAGCATTTT. The chain joins TRBV7-2 to TRBJ1-5; TRBD1 might be the D (6 bases). Between the trimmed V and J ends, which lost 5 bases and 4 bases, there was a span of 15 bases. Germline-derived CDR1 and CDR2 are SGHTA and FQGNSA. The CDR3 totals 15 residues.

The rearrangement uses TRBV9 and TRBJ2-1; 9 positions agree with TRBD2. Germline V lookup: CDR1 SGDLS, CDR2 YYNGEE. This CDR3 comprises 14 residues. Germline trimming cut 3 bases from V and 9 bases from J; bases unmatched to any gene: 7. CDR3 amino acids: CASSAEGLAAEQFF. CDR3 in DNA: TGTGCCAGCAGCGCAGAGGGACTAGCAGCTGAGCAGTTCTTC.

This rearrangement joins TRBV18 to TRBJ2-2; a possible D gene is TRBD2 (6 bases). Germline V gene lookup returns CDR1 KGHSH and CDR2 LQKENI. The V end was cut by 6 bases, the J end by 5 bases, with 19 bases between. The CDR3 is made up of 16 amino acids. The CDR3 nucleotides read TGTGCCAGCTCGCCTTCCTCCCGGAGCGGGACCGGGGAGCTGTTTTTT. Its protein product is CASSPSSRSGTGELFF. The variable domain in full, completed from reference TRBV18 and TRBJ2-2, reads NAGVMQNPRHLVRRRGQEARLRCSPMKGHSHVYWYRQLPEEGLKFMVYLQKENIIDESGMPKERFSAEFPKEGPSILRIQQVVRGDSAAYFCASSPSSRSGTGELFFGEGSRLTVL.

This clone was seen once. The chain couples TRBV4-3 to TRBJ1-4; 10 bases agree with TRBD1. The CDR3 runs to 14 residues. After removal of 7 bases from V and 14 bases from J, the junction contained 13 bases not matched to a gene. Germline CDR1 reads LGHNA; CDR2 reads YSLEER. In DNA form, the CDR3 reads TGCGCCAGCACAGAAGACAGGGGGCGTAGGGATCTGTTTTTT. As protein: CASTEDRGRRDLFF.

This clone was detected only a few times. CDR3 nucleotide sequence: TGCAGTGCTAGTTTTGGACAGACCAGCAATCAGCCCCAGCATTTT. Translation: CSASFGQTSNQPQHF. The V and J genes are TRBV20-1 and TRBJ1-5; tentative D call: TRBD1 (6 bases). This CDR3 has 15 amino acids. Per germline, CDR1 DFQATT and CDR2 SNEGSKA (reference sequence). The V and J ends lost 3 bases and 1 base respectively, with 13 bases between them.